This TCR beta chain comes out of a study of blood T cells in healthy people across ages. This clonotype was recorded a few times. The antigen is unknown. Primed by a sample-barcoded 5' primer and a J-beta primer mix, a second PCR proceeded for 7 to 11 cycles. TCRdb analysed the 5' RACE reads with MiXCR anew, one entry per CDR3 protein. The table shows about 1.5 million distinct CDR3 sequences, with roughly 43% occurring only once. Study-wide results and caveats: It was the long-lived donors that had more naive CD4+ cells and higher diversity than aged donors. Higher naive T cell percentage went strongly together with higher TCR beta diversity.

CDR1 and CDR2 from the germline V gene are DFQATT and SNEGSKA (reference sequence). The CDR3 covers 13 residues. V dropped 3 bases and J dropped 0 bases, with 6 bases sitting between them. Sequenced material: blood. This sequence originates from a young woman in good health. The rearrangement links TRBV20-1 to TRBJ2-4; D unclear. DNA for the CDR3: TGCAGTGCTAGGTTAATAGCCAAAAACATTCAGTACTTC. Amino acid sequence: CSARLIAKNIQYF.